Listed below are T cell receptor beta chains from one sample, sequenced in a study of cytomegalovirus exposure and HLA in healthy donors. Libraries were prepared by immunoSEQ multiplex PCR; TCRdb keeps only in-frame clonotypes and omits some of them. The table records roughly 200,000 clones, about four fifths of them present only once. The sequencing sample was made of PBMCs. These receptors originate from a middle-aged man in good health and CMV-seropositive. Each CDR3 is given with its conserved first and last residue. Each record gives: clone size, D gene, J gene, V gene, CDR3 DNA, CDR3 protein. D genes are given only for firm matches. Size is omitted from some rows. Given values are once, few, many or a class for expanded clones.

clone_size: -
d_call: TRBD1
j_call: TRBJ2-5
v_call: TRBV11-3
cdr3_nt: TGTGCCAGCAGCTCCGGACAGGGGCAAGAGACCCAGTACTTC
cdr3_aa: CASSSGQGQETQYF

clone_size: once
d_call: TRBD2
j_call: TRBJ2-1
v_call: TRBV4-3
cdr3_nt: TGCGCCAGCAGCCCGAATCCCGTAGCGGGAGCTTACAATGAGCAGTTCTTC
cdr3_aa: CASSPNPVAGAYNEQFF

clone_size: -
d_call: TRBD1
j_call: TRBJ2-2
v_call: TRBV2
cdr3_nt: TGTGCCAGCAGTCCGGACAGGGCGGTCACCGGGGAGCTGTTTTTT
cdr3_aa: CASSPDRAVTGELFF

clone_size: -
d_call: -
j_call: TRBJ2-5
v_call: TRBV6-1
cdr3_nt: TGTGCCAGCAGTGCGTCCAGGGGAATAGAGACCCAGTACTTC
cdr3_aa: CASSASRGIETQYF

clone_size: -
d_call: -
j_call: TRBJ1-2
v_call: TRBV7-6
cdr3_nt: TGTGCCAGCAGCGATAATTACAGGGCCGACTATGGCTACACCTTC
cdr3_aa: CASSDNYRADYGYTF

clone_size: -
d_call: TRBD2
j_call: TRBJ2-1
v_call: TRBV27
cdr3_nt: TGTGCCAGCAGTAAACTAGCGGGAGGCTCCTACAATGAGCAGTTCTTC
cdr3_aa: CASSKLAGGSYNEQFF

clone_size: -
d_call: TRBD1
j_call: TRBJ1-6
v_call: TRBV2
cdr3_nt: TGTGCCAGCAGTGATGACAGGGCAGTGAAGTCACCCCTCCACTTT
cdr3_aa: CASSDDRAVKSPLHF

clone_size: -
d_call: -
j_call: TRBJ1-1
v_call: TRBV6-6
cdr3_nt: TGTGCCAGCAGTTACGGTGTGACAGGGAACACTGAAGCTTTCTTT
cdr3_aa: CASSYGVTGNTEAFF

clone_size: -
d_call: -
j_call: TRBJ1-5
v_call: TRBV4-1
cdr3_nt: TGCGCCAGCAGCCAAGCGGGTACCCGGGAGAATCCCCAGCATTTT
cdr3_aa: CASSQAGTRENPQHF

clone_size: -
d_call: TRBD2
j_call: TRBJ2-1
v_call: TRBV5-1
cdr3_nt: TGCGCCAGCAGCTTGAGCCTAGCGGGGGACAATGAGCAGTTCTTC
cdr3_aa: CASSLSLAGDNEQFF

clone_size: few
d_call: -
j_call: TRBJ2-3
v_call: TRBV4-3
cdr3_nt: TGCGCCAGCAGCCCCGAAGAGGGCACAGATACGCAGTATTTT
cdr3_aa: CASSPEEGTDTQYF

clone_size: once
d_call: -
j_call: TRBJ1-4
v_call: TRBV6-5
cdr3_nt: TGTGCCAGCAGTTATACGGGGTTAAATGAAAAACTGTTTTTT
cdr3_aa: CASSYTGLNEKLFF

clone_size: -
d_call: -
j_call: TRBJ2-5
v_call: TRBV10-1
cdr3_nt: TGCGCCAGCAGTAGAAATAGCGGCCCAGAAGAGACCCAGTACTTC
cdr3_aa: CASSRNSGPEETQYF

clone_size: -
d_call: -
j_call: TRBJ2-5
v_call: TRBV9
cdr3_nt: TGTGCCAGCAGCGTGGGCAGCTTAGCGTTCAAAGAGACCCAGTACTTC
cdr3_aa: CASSVGSLAFKETQYF

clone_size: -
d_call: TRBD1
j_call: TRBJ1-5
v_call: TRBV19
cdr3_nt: TGTGCCAGTAGTCCCGGGACAGCTATTGGCAATCAGCCCCAGCATTTT
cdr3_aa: CASSPGTAIGNQPQHF

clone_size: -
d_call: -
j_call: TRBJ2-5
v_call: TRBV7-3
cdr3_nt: TGTGCCAGCAGCCATGACGGGGGGCGGGATGAGACCCAGTACTTC
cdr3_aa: CASSHDGGRDETQYF

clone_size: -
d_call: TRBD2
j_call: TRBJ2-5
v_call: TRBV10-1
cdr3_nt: TGCGCCACCGGGACTAGCGGGAGATATCAAGAGACCCAGTACTTC
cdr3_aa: CATGTSGRYQETQYF

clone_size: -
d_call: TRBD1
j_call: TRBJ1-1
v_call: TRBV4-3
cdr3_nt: TGCGCCAGCAGCCAAGGGACAGGGGGCGGGGACACTGAAGCTTTCTTT
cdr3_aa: CASSQGTGGGDTEAFF

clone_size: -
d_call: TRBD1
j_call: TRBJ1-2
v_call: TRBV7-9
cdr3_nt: TGTGCCAGCAGCCTCCGGACAGGGGGAGGGTACACCTTC
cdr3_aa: CASSLRTGGGYTF

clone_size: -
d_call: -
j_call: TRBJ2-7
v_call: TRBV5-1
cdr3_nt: TGCGCCAGCAGCCTTAGGGGACACCTTCTCTCAGAGCAGTACTTC
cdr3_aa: CASSLRGHLLSEQYF

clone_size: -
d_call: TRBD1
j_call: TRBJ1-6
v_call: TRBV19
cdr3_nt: TGTGCCAGTAACCCGGGACAGGGCGGTTCACCCCTCCACTTT
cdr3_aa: CASNPGQGGSPLHF

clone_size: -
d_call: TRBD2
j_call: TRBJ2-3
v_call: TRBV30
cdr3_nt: TGTGCCTGGGGGGCGGGAGGGCCGCCAGATACGCAGTATTTT
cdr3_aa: CAWGAGGPPDTQYF

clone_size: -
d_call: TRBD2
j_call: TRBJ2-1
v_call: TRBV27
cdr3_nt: TGTGCCAGCAGTTTACAGCGGGAGGGGATTAATGAGCAGTTCTTC
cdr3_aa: CASSLQREGINEQFF

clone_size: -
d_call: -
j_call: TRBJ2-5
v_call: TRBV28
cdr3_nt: TGTGCCAGCAGTCCCCAGATAAGAGAGACCCAGTACTTC
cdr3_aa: CASSPQIRETQYF

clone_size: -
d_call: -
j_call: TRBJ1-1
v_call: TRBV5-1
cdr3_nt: TGCGCCAGCAGCCTGGCCACAGGGAGTGGGAGCACTGAAGCTTTCTTT
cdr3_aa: CASSLATGSGSTEAFF

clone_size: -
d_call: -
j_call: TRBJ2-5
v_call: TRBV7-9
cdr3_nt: TGTGCCAGCAGTAGGAGAGGGAGTGAGACCCAGTACTTC
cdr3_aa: CASSRRGSETQYF

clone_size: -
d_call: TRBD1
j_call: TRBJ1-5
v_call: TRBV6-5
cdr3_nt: TGTGCCAGCAGACTTTCGACAGGGAGTAGTCAGCCCCAGCATTTT
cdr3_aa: CASRLSTGSSQPQHF